This T cell receptor (beta chain) is drawn from a study of shared clonotypes between healthy human individuals. Broader study findings: Rarefaction exposed incomplete sorted-subset sequencing despite large depth. Generally, estimated richness proved larger in naive subsets than it did in memory subsets. Shared across a few donors were around 5% of the naive CD4 clonotypes.

Within Nashville, Tennessee resided all donors, each a Caucasian adult. Between the trimmed V and J ends, which lost 5 bases and 1 base, there was a span of 9 bases. CDR3 length equals 13 residues. Germline CDR1 is SGHVS and CDR2 is FQNEAQ. About this clone: Antigen unknown.

Some clones are missing from TCRdb's copy, which holds only in-frame ones; the method was immunoSEQ multiplex PCR. The sample has about 1.5 million clones, 98% seen once. The sequenced sample consisted of naive CD4+ T cells sorted from blood. The subset denotes: CD45RA+ positively selected. This TCR was sampled from a man aged 25 to 45 in good health. The chain uses TRBV7-8 and TRBJ2-7; weak D call: TRBD2 (6 bases). The CDR3 is CASSPAGSYEQYF. CDR3 sequence (DNA): TGTGCCAGCAGCCCGGCGGGGTCCTACGAGCAGTACTTC. Based on the CDR3 plus reference TRBV7-8 and TRBJ2-7, the full variable domain is GAGVSQSPRYKVAKRGQDVALRCDPISGHVSLFWYQQALGQGPEFLTYFQNEAQLDKSGLPSDRFFAERPEGSVSTLKIQRTQQEDSAVYLCASSPAGSYEQYFGPGTRLTVT.